The clone carrying this TCR beta chain was counted only a few times. Covering alpha and beta chains, TRAV- and TRBV-specific primers were used for the first-strand cDNA. The PCR that amplified TCRs ran for 20 cycles, relying on a constant-region primer and a V-primer adapter. One entry per CDR3 protein, called by TCRdb with MiXCR from the reads. The sample consists of 13,000 to 15,000 distinct CDR3 sequences, around 75% of them appearing once. This record comes from a study of low-dose radiotherapy and immunotherapy resistance in tumors. J lost 3 bases, V lost 6 bases, and 8 bases had no gene match. The germline V gene encodes CDR1 SNHLY and CDR2 FYNNEI. This CDR3 has 15 amino acids. Donors were treated with nivolumab, ipilimumab, aspirin, and low-dose cyclophosphamide and radiotherapy.

The V and J genes are TRBV2 and TRBJ2-3; 8 bases align to TRBD1. The origin of this receptor is a human donor with advanced metastatic prostate, ovarian, gallbladder or colorectal cancer (not recorded which). This table probably holds off-target reads from a library built for another chain. The CDR3 sequence is CASSKDRGLTDTQYF. Written as DNA, the CDR3 is TGTGCCAGCAGCAAAGACAGGGGATTGACAGATACGCAGTATTTT.